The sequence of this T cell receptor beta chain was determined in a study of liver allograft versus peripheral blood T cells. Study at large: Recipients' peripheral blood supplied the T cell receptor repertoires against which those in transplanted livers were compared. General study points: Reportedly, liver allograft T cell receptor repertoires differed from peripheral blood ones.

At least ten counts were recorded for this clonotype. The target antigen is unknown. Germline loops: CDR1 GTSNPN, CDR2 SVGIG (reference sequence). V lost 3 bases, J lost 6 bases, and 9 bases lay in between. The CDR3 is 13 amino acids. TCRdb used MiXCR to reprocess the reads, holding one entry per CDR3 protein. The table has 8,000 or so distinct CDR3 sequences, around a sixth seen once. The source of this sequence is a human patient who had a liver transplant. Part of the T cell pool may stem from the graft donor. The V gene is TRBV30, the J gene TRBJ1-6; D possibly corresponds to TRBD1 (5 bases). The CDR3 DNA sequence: TGTGCCTGGAGGGGACTTCTTAATTCACCCCTCCACTTT. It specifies CAWRGLLNSPLHF.